This T cell receptor (beta chain) comes out of a study of cytomegalovirus exposure and HLA in healthy donors. The length of the CDR3 is 13 residues. CDR1 and CDR2 (germline): SGDLS, YYNGEE. Trimming took off 4 bases at V and 1 base at J, with 8 bases between the two ends. Turning to this clone: Its antigen is unidentified.

Both 60 Vbeta primers and 13 Jbeta primers went into the PCR. Produced via immunoSEQ multiplex PCR; TCRdb's table is partial and in-frame only. Of approximately 100,000 clones detected, 55% to 65% appear once; the ten largest clones hold about 2.3%. The study's findings and limits: Earlier results showed most TCR beta V segments being productive about 90% or about 30% of the time. In a later analysis, TCR beta V- and J-gene trimming showed a link to a missense DCLRE1C variant. In a later analysis, parvovirus B19, influenza, CMV and Epstein-Barr virus appeared linked to several top co-occurrence clusters.

This TCR derives from a human donor in good health. The sample comprised PBMCs. The chain carries TRBV9 and TRBJ1-1, with D perhaps matching TRBD1 (5 bases). Here the CDR3 DNA reads TGTGCCAGCAGCTCCGGGGGGAACACTGAAGCTTTCTTT. It codes for CASSSGGNTEAFF.